Sequencing of this T cell receptor beta chain was carried out in a study of regulatory T cells in long-lasting Graves disease. The CDR3 loop spans 15 amino acids. V lost 6 bases, J lost 2 bases, and 6 bases stayed unmatched. By its share, this clonotype is medium-sized (0.01 to 0.1%). CDR3-region Arm-PCR and iRepertoire HTBI primers produced the TCR beta libraries. One entry per CDR3 protein results from TCRdb running MiXCR on the multiplex PCR reads. The repertoire has 680,000 or so distinct CDR3 sequences, approximately 15% of them found once; the top ten carry around a sixth. Time point in this sample: newly diagnosed GD, antithyroid drugs for less than 3 months. Generation of the TCR library employed RNA extracted from PBMCs. The same sample was also used in a study of T cells in Graves' hyperthyroidism and ophthalmopathy. That report adds: Ophthalmopathy was model-predicted a median around 6.7 months pre-onset.

The source material was peripheral blood mononuclear cells (PBMCs), sampled at new diagnosis, from a patient treated with antithyroid drugs. The sequence was collected from a woman aged 30 to 39 with Graves disease. This rearrangement joins TRBV12-3 or TRBV12-4 to TRBJ2-3; 9 bases fit TRBD2. CDR3 residues: CASRFSGLATDTQYF. CDR3 bases: TGTGCCAGCAGATTCTCGGGACTAGCCACAGATACGCAGTATTTT.